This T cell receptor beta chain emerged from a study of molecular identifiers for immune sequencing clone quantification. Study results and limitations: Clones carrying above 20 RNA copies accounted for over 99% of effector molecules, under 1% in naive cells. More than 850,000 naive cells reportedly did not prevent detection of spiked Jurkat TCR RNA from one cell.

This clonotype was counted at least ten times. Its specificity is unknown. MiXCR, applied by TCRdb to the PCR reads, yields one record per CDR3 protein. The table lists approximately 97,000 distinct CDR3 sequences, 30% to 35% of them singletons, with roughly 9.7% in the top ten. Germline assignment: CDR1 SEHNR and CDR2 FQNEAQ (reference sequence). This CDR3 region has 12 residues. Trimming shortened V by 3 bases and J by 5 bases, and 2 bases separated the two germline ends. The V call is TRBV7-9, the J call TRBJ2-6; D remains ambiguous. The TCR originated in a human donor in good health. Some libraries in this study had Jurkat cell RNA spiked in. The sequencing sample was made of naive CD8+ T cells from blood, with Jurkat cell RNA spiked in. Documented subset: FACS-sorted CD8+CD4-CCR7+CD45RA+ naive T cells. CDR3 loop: CASSFRANVLTF. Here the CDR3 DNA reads TGTGCCAGCAGCTTTAGGGCCAACGTCCTGACTTTC.